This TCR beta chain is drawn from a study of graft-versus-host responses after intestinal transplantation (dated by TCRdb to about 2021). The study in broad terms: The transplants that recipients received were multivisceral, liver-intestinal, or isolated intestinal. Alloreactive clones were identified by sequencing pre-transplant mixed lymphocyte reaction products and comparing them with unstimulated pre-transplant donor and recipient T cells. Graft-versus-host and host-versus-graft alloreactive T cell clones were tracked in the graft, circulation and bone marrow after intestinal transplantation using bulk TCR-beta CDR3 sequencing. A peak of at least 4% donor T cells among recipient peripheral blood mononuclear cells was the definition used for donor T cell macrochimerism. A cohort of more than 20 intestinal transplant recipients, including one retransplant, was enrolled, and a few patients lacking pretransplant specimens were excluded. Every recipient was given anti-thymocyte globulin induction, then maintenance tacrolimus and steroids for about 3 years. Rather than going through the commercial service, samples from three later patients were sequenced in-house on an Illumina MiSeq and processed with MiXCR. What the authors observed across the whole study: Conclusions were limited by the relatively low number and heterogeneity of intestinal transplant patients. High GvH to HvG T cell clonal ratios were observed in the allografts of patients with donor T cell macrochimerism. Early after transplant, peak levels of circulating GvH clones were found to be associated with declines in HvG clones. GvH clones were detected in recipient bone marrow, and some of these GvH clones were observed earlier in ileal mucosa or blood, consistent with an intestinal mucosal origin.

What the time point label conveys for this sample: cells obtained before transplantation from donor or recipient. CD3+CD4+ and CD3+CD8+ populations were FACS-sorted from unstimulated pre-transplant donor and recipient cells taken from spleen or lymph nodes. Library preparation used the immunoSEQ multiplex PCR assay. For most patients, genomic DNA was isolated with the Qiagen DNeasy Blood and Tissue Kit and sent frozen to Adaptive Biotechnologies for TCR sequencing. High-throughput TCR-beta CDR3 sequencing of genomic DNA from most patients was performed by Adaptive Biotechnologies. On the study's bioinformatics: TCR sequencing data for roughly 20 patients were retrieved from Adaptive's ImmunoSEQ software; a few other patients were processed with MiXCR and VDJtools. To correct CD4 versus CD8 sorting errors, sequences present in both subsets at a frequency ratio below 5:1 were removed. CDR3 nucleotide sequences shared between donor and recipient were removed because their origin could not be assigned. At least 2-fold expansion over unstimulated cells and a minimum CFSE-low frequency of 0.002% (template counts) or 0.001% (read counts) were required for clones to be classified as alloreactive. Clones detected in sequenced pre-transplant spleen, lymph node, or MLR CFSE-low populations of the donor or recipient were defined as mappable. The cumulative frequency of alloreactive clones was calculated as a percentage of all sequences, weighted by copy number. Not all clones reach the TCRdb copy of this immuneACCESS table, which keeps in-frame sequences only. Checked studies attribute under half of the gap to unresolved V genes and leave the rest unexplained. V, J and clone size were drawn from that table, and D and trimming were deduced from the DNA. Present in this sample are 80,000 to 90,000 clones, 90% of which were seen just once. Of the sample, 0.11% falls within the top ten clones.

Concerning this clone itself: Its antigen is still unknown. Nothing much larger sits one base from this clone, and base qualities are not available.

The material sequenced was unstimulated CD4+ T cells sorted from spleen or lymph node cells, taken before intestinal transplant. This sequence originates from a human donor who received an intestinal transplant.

The CDR3 reads CASSPGTPASLDTQYF. In nucleotides, the sequence is TGCGCCAGCAGCCCTGGGACTCCTGCTAGTTTGGATACGCAGTATTTT. The sequence is built from TRBV4-1 and TRBJ2-3, with a weak D call of TRBD2 (6 bases match). Relative to germline, V is 4 bases shorter and J is 6 bases shorter, with 20 bases between their ends. Its CDR3 holds 16 amino acids, cysteine through phenylalanine. Of the read, only the CDR3 DNA is kept; its 48 bases are in frame from base 1. According to the germline V gene, CDR1 reads MGHRA and CDR2 reads YSYEKL.